These 8 T cell receptor beta chains originate from one sample sequenced in a study of blood T cell repertoires in COVID-19. Produced via immunoSEQ multiplex PCR; TCRdb's table is partial and in-frame only. The sample shows around 250,000 clones, roughly 84% of them seen only once. The specimen was peripheral blood. Receptors originate from a woman aged 40 to 50 who had recovered from COVID-19.

The J gene is TRBJ1-3, the V gene TRBV5-4; D gene uncertain. CDR1 is SGHNT and CDR2 is YYREEE in the germline V gene (reference sequence). CDR3 length equals 15 residues. Trimming cost V 1 base and J 0 bases, with 8 bases left between them. The CDR3 loop is CASSLSVTSGNTIYF. CDR3 bases: TGTGCCAGCAGCTTGAGCGTCACCTCTGGAAACACCATATATTTT.

The V and J genes are TRBV10-3 and TRBJ2-3; TRBD2 agrees at 8 bases. CDR1 is ENHRY, CDR2 SYGVKD, per germline. The CDR3 spans 15 residues. V shed 10 bases and J 3 bases; nucleotides not matched to a gene: 12. CDR3 sequence reads: CATHSSSGVTDTQYF. The CDR3 DNA follows: TGTGCCACGCATTCTAGTAGCGGGGTGACAGATACGCAGTATTTT.

The chain is built from TRBV6-5 and TRBJ2-1, with D perhaps matching TRBD1 (6 bases). This CDR3 comprises 11 residues. Germline CDR1 is MNHEY and CDR2 is SVGAGI. Trimming cost V 6 bases and J 9 bases, with 9 bases left between them. In DNA, the CDR3 is TGTGCCAGCAGGGGACACCCTGAGCAGTTCTTC. It is translated as CASRGHPEQFF.

V usage is TRBV9 and J usage is TRBJ1-3; 7 positions match TRBD1. Germline V CDR1 and CDR2: SGDLS, YYNGEE. The V segment lost 0 bases and the J segment 6 bases; nucleotides outside the gene matches: 9. This CDR3 spans 16 amino acids. CDR3 sequence (DNA): TGTGCCAGCAGCGTAGATGACCGGAGGGGGCTAAACACCATATATTTT. The encoded protein is CASSVDDRRGLNTIYF.

This chain joins TRBV5-5 and TRBJ1-3; a possible D gene is TRBD1 (6 bases). The length of the CDR3 is 14 residues. V shed 5 bases and J shed 0 bases, with 9 bases lying between them. Germline lookup yields CDR1 SGHKS and CDR2 YYEKEE (reference sequence). The chain's CDR3 is CASRGTHSGNTIYF. The CDR3, as DNA: TGTGCCAGCAGAGGGACACACTCTGGAAACACCATATATTTT.

There are a few counts of this clone. The CDR3 DNA reads as TGTGCCAGCAGTCCGACAGGGACCAACTATGGCTACACCTTC. The encoded protein is CASSPTGTNYGYTF. V is TRBV7-8 and J is TRBJ1-2; TRBD1 matches 7 bases. This CDR3 contains 14 residues. Germline V CDR1 and CDR2: SGHVS, FQNEAQ. J was trimmed by 2 bases and V by 6 bases; bases with no gene match: 6.

This clone has just a few counts. One end of the junction is discordant with germline, which a read error may explain. J is TRBJ2-7 and V is TRBV18; 9 bases map to TRBD1. Germline CDR1 reads KGHSH; CDR2 reads LQKENI. The CDR3 contains 12 residues. CDR3 bases: TGTGCCAGCTCATCAATGGGACAGGGACTTGACTTC. As protein: CASSSMGQGLDF.

This clone was picked up one time. The CDR3 region is CASSIQTGGRNTEAFF. The CDR3 DNA follows: TGTGCCAGTAGTATCCAAACAGGGGGAAGGAACACTGAAGCTTTCTTT. The gene calls are TRBV19 and TRBJ1-1, with 8 bases fitting TRBD1. The germline V gene encodes CDR1 LNHDA and CDR2 SQIVND (reference sequence). J lost 1 base, V lost 3 bases, and 7 bases had no gene match. CDR3 length equals 16 residues.